This T cell receptor beta chain was observed in a study of cytomegalovirus exposure and HLA in healthy donors. Whole-study results and caveats: Later on, analysis showed that most CMV-associated TCR beta chains appeared to be HLA-restricted. Follow-up analysis later connected one missense variant in DCLRE1C with trimming of TCR beta V- and J-genes. The study had only CMV serostatus as immune exposure information. V segments that were indistinguishable, TRBV6-2 and TRBV6-3 among them, were omitted from analysis.

PCR employed 60 Vbeta and 13 Jbeta primers. The assay was immunoSEQ multiplex PCR, and TCRdb's table has in-frame clones only and misses some. The sample holds 130,000 or so clones, about 75% seen once. Trimming removed 3 bases at V and 8 bases at J, with 19 bases between. Germline CDR1 LNHDA, CDR2 SQIVND (reference sequence). The CDR3 contains 15 residues. With regard to this clone: What it binds is not known.

The chain carries TRBV19 and TRBJ1-2, with a weak D call TRBD1 (6 bases). This clonotype was sampled from a middle-aged woman in good health and CMV-seronegative. Sequenced input: PBMCs. The CDR3: CASSITGRGQGGYTF. The CDR3 nucleotides read TGTGCCAGTAGTATTACTGGCAGGGGACAAGGCGGCTACACCTTC.